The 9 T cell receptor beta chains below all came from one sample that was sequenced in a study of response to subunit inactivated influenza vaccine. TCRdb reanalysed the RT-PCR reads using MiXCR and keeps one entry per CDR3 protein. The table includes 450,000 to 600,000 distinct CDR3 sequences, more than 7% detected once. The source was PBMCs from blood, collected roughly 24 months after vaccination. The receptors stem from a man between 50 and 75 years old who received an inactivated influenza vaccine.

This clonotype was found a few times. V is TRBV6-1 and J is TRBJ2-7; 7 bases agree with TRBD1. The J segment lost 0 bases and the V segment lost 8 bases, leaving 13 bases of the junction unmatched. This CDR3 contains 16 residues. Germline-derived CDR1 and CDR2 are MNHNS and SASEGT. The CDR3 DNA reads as TGTGCCAGCTCCGGAGCTGGGACAGAACTCTCCTACGAGCAGTACTTC. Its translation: CASSGAGTELSYEQYF.

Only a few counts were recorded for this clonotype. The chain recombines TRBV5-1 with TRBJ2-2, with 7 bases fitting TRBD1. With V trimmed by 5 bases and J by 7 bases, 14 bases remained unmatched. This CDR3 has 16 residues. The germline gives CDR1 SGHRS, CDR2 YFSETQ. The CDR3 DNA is TGCGCCAGCAGTAAACAACCGACAGGGTCCAGCGGGGAGCTGTTTTTT. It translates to CASSKQPTGSSGELFF.

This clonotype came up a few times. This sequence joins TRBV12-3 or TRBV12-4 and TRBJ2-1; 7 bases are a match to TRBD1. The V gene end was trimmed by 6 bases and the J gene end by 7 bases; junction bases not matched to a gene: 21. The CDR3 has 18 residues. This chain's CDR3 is CASSRQGIPGAQENEQFF. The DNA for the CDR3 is TGTGCCAGCAGCCGACAGGGAATCCCCGGGGCGCAGGAAAATGAGCAGTTCTTC.

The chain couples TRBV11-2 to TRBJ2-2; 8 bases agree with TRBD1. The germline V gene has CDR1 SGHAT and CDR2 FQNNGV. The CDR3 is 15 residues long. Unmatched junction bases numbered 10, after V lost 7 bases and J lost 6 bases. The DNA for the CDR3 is TGTGCCAGCACCCCCGTGGCAGGGGGCTCCGGGGAGCTGTTTTTT. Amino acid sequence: CASTPVAGGSGELFF.

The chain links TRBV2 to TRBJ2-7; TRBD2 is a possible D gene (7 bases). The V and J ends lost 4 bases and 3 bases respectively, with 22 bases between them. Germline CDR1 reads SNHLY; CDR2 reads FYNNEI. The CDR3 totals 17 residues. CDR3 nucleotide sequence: TGTGCCAGCAGTGGGTCGCGGGGGCAGGGTAGTTTCTACGAGCAGTACTTC. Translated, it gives CASSGSRGQGSFYEQYF.

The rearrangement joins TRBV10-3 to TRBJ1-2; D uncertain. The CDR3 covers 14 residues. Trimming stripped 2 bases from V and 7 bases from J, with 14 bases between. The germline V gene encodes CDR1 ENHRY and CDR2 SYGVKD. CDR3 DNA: TGTGCCATCAGTGAGCCCTCCCGCAGATTTGGCTACACCTTC. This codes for CAISEPSRRFGYTF.

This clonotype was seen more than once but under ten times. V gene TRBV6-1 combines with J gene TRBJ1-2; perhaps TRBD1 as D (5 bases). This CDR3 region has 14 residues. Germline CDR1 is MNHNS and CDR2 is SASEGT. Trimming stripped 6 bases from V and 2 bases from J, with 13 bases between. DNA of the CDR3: TGTGCCAGCAGAACCCCGGGGGGGAACTATGGCTACACCTTC. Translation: CASRTPGGNYGYTF.

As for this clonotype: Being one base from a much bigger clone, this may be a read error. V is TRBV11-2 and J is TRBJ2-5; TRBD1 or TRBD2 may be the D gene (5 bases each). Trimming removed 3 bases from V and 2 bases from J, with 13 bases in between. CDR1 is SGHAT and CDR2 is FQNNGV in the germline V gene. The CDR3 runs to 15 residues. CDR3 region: CASSFSEGLQETQYF. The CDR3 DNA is TGTGCCAGCAGCTTTAGCGAGGGGCTGCAAGAGACCCAGTACTTC.

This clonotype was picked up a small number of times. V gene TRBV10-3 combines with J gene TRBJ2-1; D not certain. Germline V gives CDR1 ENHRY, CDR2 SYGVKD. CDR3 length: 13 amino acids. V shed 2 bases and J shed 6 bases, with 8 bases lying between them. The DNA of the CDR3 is TGTGCCATCAGTGAGGGTCTCGTCAATGAGCAGTTCTTC. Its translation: CAISEGLVNEQFF.